These 31 T cell receptor beta chains originate from one sample sequenced in a study of T cell clonality in common variable immunodeficiency. The data were produced by immunoSEQ multiplex PCR, yet TCRdb's version contains in-frame clones alone and is incomplete. The specimen gives over 45,000 clones without singletons; the ten biggest hold about 1.7%. Sequences were obtained from peripheral blood mononuclear cells. The source of these receptors is a person aged 18-70 years in good health.

This clone was seen ten or more times. The read comes to an end 3 residues before the CDR3 does, leaving the germline J gene to fill in the end. The gene calls are TRBV20-1 and TRBJ1-2; D might be TRBD1 (5 bases). The CDR3 is made up of 14 amino acids. Trimming pared 0 bases from V and 4 bases from J, leaving 12 bases between. CDR1 and CDR2 (germline): DFQATT, SNEGSKA (reference sequence). CDR3 in amino acids: CSARDSTGAYGYTF. The CDR3 bases that were read are TGCAGTGCTAGAGACTCAACAGGAGCCTATGGC.

Ten or more counts support this clone. The observed sequence ends 3 residues before the CDR3 terminus, with the missing tail filled in from the germline J gene. The J gene is TRBJ2-1, the V gene TRBV20-1, with D possibly matching TRBD1 (6 bases). The germline gives CDR1 DFQATT, CDR2 SNEGSKA (reference sequence). V gave up 3 bases and J gave up 2 bases, with 23 bases separating them. CDR3 length equals 18 residues. CDR3 DNA, as far as it was read: TGCAGTGCTAGTCCCCCCCCCTTGGACAGTTCGACCTACAATGAG. It translates to CSASPPPLDSSTYNE. The entire CDR3 protein reads CSASPPPLDSSTYNEQFF.

This clone was seen at least ten times. The read halts 3 residues ahead of the CDR3 end, with the missing end drawn from the germline J gene. J is TRBJ1-2 and V is TRBV7-8; 7 bases agree with TRBD1. This CDR3 contains 17 residues. The V gene's germline CDR1 is SGHVS and CDR2 FQNEAQ. The V gene end was trimmed by 5 bases and the J gene end by 5 bases; junction bases not matched to a gene: 17. The sequenced CDR3 bases are TGTGCCAGCAGCCCTTTCTCCGGGACAGAGTCGGCTTATGGC. Amino acid sequence: CASSPFSGTESAYG. The full CDR3 is CASSPFSGTESAYGYTF. The entire variable domain, with the rest obtained from reference TRBV7-8 and TRBJ1-2, is as follows: GAGVSQSPRYKVAKRGQDVALRCDPISGHVSLFWYQQALGQGPEFLTYFQNEAQLDKSGLPSDRFFAERPEGSVSTLKIQRTQQEDSAVYLCASSPFSGTESAYGYTFGSGTRLTVV.

This clone was seen repeatedly, ten times or more. Coverage ceases 3 residues before the CDR3 finishes, and the germline J gene fills in the end. The chain combines TRBV6-1 with TRBJ2-1; perhaps TRBD2 as D (5 bases). Between the trimmed V and J ends, which lost 0 bases and 0 bases, there was a span of 12 bases. Germline CDR1 MNHNS, CDR2 SASEGT. The CDR3 covers 17 residues. Incomplete CDR3 DNA: TGTGCCAGCAGTGAAGCGCGGCGGGCGGTCTCCTACAATGAG. Residues: CASSEARRAVSYNE. In full, the CDR3 reads CASSEARRAVSYNEQFF.

This clone was detected many times. Read coverage stops 3 residues before the CDR3 terminus; the germline J gene supplies the remainder. The rearrangement uses TRBV19 and TRBJ1-5, with D tentatively TRBD1 (6 bases). Germline CDR1 LNHDA, CDR2 SQIVND (reference sequence). The CDR3 covers 15 residues. V was trimmed by 7 bases and J by 3 bases, leaving 16 bases between them. The CDR3 bases that were read are TGTGCCAGTACCCTCAGAACAGGGATCAATCAGCCC. Its protein is CASTLRTGINQP. The entire CDR3 sequence reads CASTLRTGINQPQHF.

This clone was observed many times. Read coverage stops 3 residues before the CDR3 terminus; the germline J gene supplies the remainder. J is TRBJ1-2 and V is TRBV20-1, with 9 positions matching TRBD1. V lost 3 bases to trimming and J lost 5 bases; unmatched junction nucleotides: 10. Germline-derived CDR1 and CDR2 are DFQATT and SNEGSKA (reference sequence). The CDR3 loop spans 15 amino acids. The CDR3 sequence: CSARGQGQTFYGYTF. The covered CDR3 bases are TGCAGTGCTAGGGGACAGGGACAGACTTTTTATGGC.

There are many counts of this clone. Read data end 3 residues before the CDR3 end; the end is taken from the germline J gene. The genes are TRBV5-4 and TRBJ2-7; 12 positions agree with TRBD1. This CDR3 has 16 amino acids. CDR1 is SGHNT, CDR2 YYREEE, per germline (reference sequence). V shed 6 bases and J 6 bases; nucleotides not matched to a gene: 13. The DNA read from the CDR3 is TGTGCCAGCAACTCCCCGCCGGGACAGGGGGCAGGCGAG. This sequence encodes CASNSPPGQGAGE. The full CDR3 protein is CASNSPPGQGAGEQYF.

At least ten counts were recorded for this clone. From the germline J gene comes the end of the CDR3, since the read stops 3 residues before it. This CDR3 is also generated by other DNA sequences in the sample. The rearrangement joins TRBV20-1 to TRBJ1-3, with a possible D match to TRBD1 (6 bases). V dropped 5 bases and J dropped 0 bases, with 8 bases sitting between them. Germline V gives CDR1 DFQATT, CDR2 SNEGSKA (reference sequence). The CDR3 is 13 residues long. CDR3 DNA (partial): TGCAGTGCTGCGACAGGCTCTGGAAACACC. Translating gives CSAATGSGNT. From start to end, the CDR3 is CSAATGSGNTIYF.

With regard to this clone: The read terminates 3 residues before the CDR3 end, so the remaining end is supplied by the germline J gene. The chain couples TRBV30 to TRBJ1-1; no clear D gene. V was shortened by 0 bases and J by 5 bases, with 13 bases between the two germline ends. This CDR3 is 14 amino acids long. Germline V gene lookup returns CDR1 GTSNPN and CDR2 SVGIG (reference sequence). The CDR3 region is CAWSVRGFETEAFF. The covered CDR3 bases are TGTGCCTGGAGTGTACGCGGGTTTGAGACTGAA.

This clone was observed at least ten times. Coverage ceases 3 residues before the CDR3 finishes, and the germline J gene fills in the end. The chain links TRBV18 to TRBJ2-3; D is undetermined. The length of the CDR3 is 14 residues. Germline V gene lookup returns CDR1 KGHSH and CDR2 LQKENI. V was pared by 4 bases and J by 1 base, with 9 bases between. The CDR3 bases that were read are TGTGCCAGCTCACGAGATTCGGGCACAGATACG. As protein: CASSRDSGTDT. The CDR3 reads in full as CASSRDSGTDTQYF.

This clone has at least ten counts. The read finishes 3 residues shy of the CDR3 end, and the germline J gene is used to complete it. This chain connects TRBV23-1 to TRBJ1-6; tentative D call: TRBD1 (5 bases). TRBV23-1 is labeled an ORF, and its function is uncertain. The ends were cut back, 3 bases at V and 9 bases at J, with 9 bases in the middle. CDR3 length: 13 residues. The CDR3 bases that were read are TGCGCCAGCAGTCACGGGACTTGTTCACCC. Protein product: CASSHGTCSP. The whole CDR3 sequence is CASSHGTCSPLHF.

Remarks on this clone: Read data end 3 residues before the CDR3 end; the end is taken from the germline J gene. The gene calls are TRBV10-2 and TRBJ2-7; 11 nucleotides line up with TRBD2. Trimming took 8 bases from V and 3 from J; bases not matched to a gene: 6. Looked up from germline, CDR1 is WSHSY and CDR2 is SAAADI. This CDR3 has 14 amino acids. The sequenced CDR3 bases are TGCGCCAGCGAGAGTAGCGGGAGGGGCTACGAG. Amino acid sequence: CASESSGRGYE. In full, the CDR3 reads CASESSGRGYEQYF.

This clone was seen many times. The read ends 3 residues early relative to the CDR3; the germline J gene fills the gap. This rearrangement joins TRBV7-9 to TRBJ2-1; tentatively, D is TRBD1 (5 bases). The V end was cut by 5 bases, the J end by 4 bases, with 9 bases between. Germline V gene sequence: CDR1 SEHNR, CDR2 FQNEAQ (reference sequence). CDR3 length equals 13 residues. The CDR3 bases that were read are TGTGCCAGCAGCCCAGACAGTTACAATGAG. It codes for CASSPDSYNE. The full CDR3 protein reads CASSPDSYNEQFF.

On this clone itself: From the germline J gene comes the end of the CDR3, since the read stops 3 residues before it. The chain carries TRBV11-3 and TRBJ2-5, with 9 bases aligning to TRBD1. Germline CDR1 reads SGHNT; CDR2 reads YENEEA. The CDR3 is 14 residues long. CDR3 DNA, as far as it was read: TGTGCCAGCAGCTTAGGGACAGGGGATGATACC. Its translation is CASSLGTGDDT. The full CDR3 sequence reads CASSLGTGDDTQYF.

This clone was found many times. The missing CDR3 end, 3 residues past where the read stops, is filled in from the germline J gene. The rearrangement links TRBV7-9 to TRBJ2-1; 9 bases are a match to TRBD2. J gave up 6 bases and V 5 bases, and 8 bases lay outside the gene matches. The CDR3 loop spans 15 amino acids. Germline V gene lookup returns CDR1 SEHNR and CDR2 FQNEAQ (reference sequence). Partial CDR3 DNA: TGTGCCAGCAGCCTACTTCTAGCGGGGTCCAATGAG. Its protein is CASSLLLAGSNE. The full CDR3 protein is CASSLLLAGSNEQFF.

The table lists this clone with many counts. With the read ending 3 residues before the CDR3 end, the germline J gene is used to fill in that end. The V call is TRBV4-1, the J call TRBJ2-1; TRBD1 matches 7 bases. In germline, CDR1 is MGHRA, CDR2 YSYEKL. J lost 0 bases, V lost 4 bases, and 3 bases had no gene match. CDR3 length: 15 residues. The CDR3 DNA, read in part, is TGCGCCAGCAGCCCGGGACAGAACTCCTACAATGAG. It specifies CASSPGQNSYNE. The entire CDR3 protein reads CASSPGQNSYNEQFF.

This clone came up many times. The CDR3 DNA, read in part, is TGTGCCAGCAGCCAAGATAGGGGGATCTCCTACGAG. Its protein is CASSQDRGISYE. Given in full, the CDR3 is CASSQDRGISYEQYF. The chain combines TRBV3-1 (or the pseudogene TRBV3-2) with TRBJ2-7; weak D call: TRBD1 (6 bases). Sequencing ends 3 residues short of the CDR3 end; the germline J gene provides the rest. Germline CDR1 reads LGHDT; CDR2 reads YNNKEL (reference sequence). Deletions cut 0 bases from V and 0 bases from J, with 9 bases between. The CDR3 loop spans 15 amino acids.

This clone occurred many times. The read finishes 3 residues shy of the CDR3 end, and the germline J gene is used to complete it. The V gene is TRBV5-1, the J gene TRBJ2-2; no reliable D call. This CDR3 spans 13 amino acids. The V gene's germline CDR1 is SGHRS and CDR2 YFSETQ. Trimming left V 0 bases short and J 4 bases short, with 4 bases between. The chain's CDR3 is CASSLGPTGELFF. Partial CDR3 DNA: TGCGCCAGCAGCTTGGGGCCCACCGGGGAG. Together with reference TRBV5-1 and TRBJ2-2, the CDR3 gives the full variable domain: KAGVTQTPRYLIKTRGQQVTLSCSPISGHRSVSWYQQTPGQGLQFLFEYFSETQRNKGNFPGRFSGRQFSNSRSEMNVSTLELGDSALYLCASSLGPTGELFFGEGSRLTVL.

For this clone: The read terminates 3 residues ahead of where the CDR3 ends, so the germline J gene completes it. The J gene is TRBJ1-1, the V gene TRBV7-9; D unclear. Trimming pared 0 bases from V and 0 bases from J, leaving 2 bases between. Per the germline V gene, CDR1 is SEHNR and CDR2 is FQNEAQ (reference sequence). The CDR3 is made up of 13 amino acids. The CDR3 DNA, read in part, is TGTGCCAGCAGCTTAGCCTTGAACACTGAA. It encodes CASSLALNTE. The complete CDR3 sequence is CASSLALNTEAFF. The full variable domain, in which reference TRBV7-9 and TRBJ1-1 provide the parts outside the CDR3, is DTGVSQNPRHKITKRGQNVTFRCDPISEHNRLYWYRQTLGQGPEFLTYFQNEAQLEKSRLLSDRFSAERPKGSFSTLEIQRTEQGDSAMYLCASSLALNTEAFFGQGTRLTVV.

This clone was recorded at least ten times. The read gets to within 3 residues of the CDR3 end, and the germline J gene fills in the rest. This chain links TRBV30 with TRBJ1-4; a possible D gene is TRBD1 (6 bases). The CDR3 spans 12 residues. Trimming removed 8 bases from V and 8 bases from J, with 15 bases in between. In germline, CDR1 is GTSNPN, CDR2 SVGIG (reference sequence). The CDR3: CALNGQGEKLFF. The covered CDR3 bases are TGTGCCCTAAACGGGCAGGGGGAAAAA.

This clone was detected many times. The sequence runs out 3 residues before the end of the CDR3; the remainder is reconstructed from the germline J gene. The genes are TRBV18 and TRBJ2-1, with D possibly being TRBD1 (6 bases). The CDR3 has 15 residues. V was cut by 2 bases and J by 1 base, with 9 bases left in between. Germline CDR1 KGHSH, CDR2 LQKENI. The DNA read from the CDR3 is TGTGCCAGCTCACCAACAGGGCCATCCTACAATGAG. Translation gives CASSPTGPSYNE. The full-length CDR3 reads as CASSPTGPSYNEQFF.

This clone was detected many times. The sequence runs out 3 residues before the end of the CDR3; the remainder is reconstructed from the germline J gene. V is TRBV5-4 and J is TRBJ1-6; a weak D match, TRBD1 (5 bases). Germline lookup yields CDR1 SGHNT and CDR2 YYREEE (reference sequence). V lost 3 bases, J lost 7 bases, and 8 bases lay in between. The length of the CDR3 is 13 residues. Incomplete CDR3 DNA: TGTGCCAGCAGCTCCGACAGAAATTCACCC. This gives the protein CASSSDRNSP. The whole CDR3 sequence is CASSSDRNSPLHF.

This clone was seen ten or more times. The read falls 3 residues short of the CDR3 end, and the missing part is taken from the germline J gene. The chain has TRBV10-3 and TRBJ1-2; possibly TRBD1 for D (5 bases). This CDR3 comprises 15 residues. V lost 5 bases and J lost 0, with 13 bases in between. Germline CDR1 is ENHRY and CDR2 is SYGVKD. CDR3 region: CAISPQTAANYGYTF. The part of the CDR3 DNA that was read is TGTGCCATCAGTCCTCAGACAGCAGCTAACTATGGC.

This clone was found many times. The read finishes 3 residues shy of the CDR3 end, and the germline J gene is used to complete it. This chain links TRBV20-1 with TRBJ2-1; D is uncertain. Trimming stripped 6 bases from V and 7 bases from J, with 10 bases between. The V gene's germline CDR1 is DFQATT and CDR2 SNEGSKA (reference sequence). This CDR3 is built from 11 residues. CDR3: CSAARWNEQFF. The sequenced CDR3 bases are TGCAGTGCCGCCCGGTGGAATGAG.

The table lists this clone with many counts. The CDR3 bases that were read are TGTGCCAGTAGTTCAGGGGGCTCTGGGGCCAACGTC. This sequence encodes CASSSGGSGANV. The CDR3 in full is CASSSGGSGANVLTF. The chain joins TRBV19 to TRBJ2-6; the match to TRBD1 covers 7 bases. With the read ending 3 residues before the CDR3 end, the germline J gene is used to fill in that end. The ends lost 5 bases at V and 0 bases at J; junction bases unmatched: 1. CDR1 LNHDA and CDR2 SQIVND come from the germline V gene (reference sequence). The CDR3 loop spans 15 amino acids.

This clone showed up just a few times. This chain's CDR3 is CSASPGGGGNQETQYF. The sequenced part of the CDR3 DNA is TGCAGTGCTAGCCCCGGCGGCGGGGGAAACCAAGAGACG. The chain uses TRBV20-1 and TRBJ2-3, with TRBD2 identical over 7 bases. The read is 3 residues too short to cover the CDR3 end, so that end is filled in from the germline J gene. The CDR3 loop spans 16 amino acids. Looked up from germline, CDR1 is DFQATT and CDR2 is SNEGSKA (reference sequence).

This clone has ten or more counts. The read ends 3 residues shy of where the CDR3 ends; the end is completed using the germline J gene. The rearrangement joins TRBV29-1 to TRBJ2-1; D perhaps matches TRBD2 (5 bases). The CDR3 length is 12 residues. Trimming removed 6 bases at V and 6 bases at J, with 12 bases between. CDR1 SQVTM and CDR2 ANQGSEA come from the germline V gene. The covered CDR3 bases are TGCAGCGTCCGACCCCGGGGCAATGAG. Translation gives CSVRPRGNE. The full CDR3 protein reads CSVRPRGNEQFF.

This clone has just a few counts. The CDR3 end falls 3 residues outside the read, so it is completed with the germline J gene. The chain has TRBV6-2 or TRBV6-3 and TRBJ1-1, with D possibly being TRBD1 (5 bases). This CDR3 has 16 amino acids. Germline V lookup: CDR1 MNHEY, CDR2 SVGEGT. CDR3 bases read: TGTGCCAGCAGCTACCATCTAGCGGGGGAAGCCTACGAG. Protein product: CASSYHLAGEAYE. The whole CDR3 sequence reads CASSYHLAGEAYEAFF.

This clone was seen at least ten times. This specimen includes other DNA sequences encoding the same CDR3. Partial CDR3 DNA: TGTGCCAGCAGCTTCCGGACAGGCCGTCCC. This encodes CASSFRTGRP. The entire CDR3 protein is CASSFRTGRPIYF. The chain carries TRBV5-8 and TRBJ1-3; 7 bases align to TRBD1. The CDR3 end lies 3 residues beyond the end of the read and is filled in from the germline J gene. The CDR3 covers 13 residues. Looked up from germline, CDR1 is SGHTS and CDR2 is YDEGEE.

This clone was picked up a small number of times. The CDR3 end lies 3 residues beyond the end of the read and is filled in from the germline J gene. V and J are TRBV19 and TRBJ1-1; a weak D match, TRBD1 (6 bases). The CDR3 has 15 amino acids. Looked up from germline, CDR1 is LNHDA and CDR2 is SQIVND (reference sequence). V was pared by 0 bases and J by 4 bases, with 12 bases between. CDR3 protein: CASSIEPRGSTEAFF. The DNA read from the CDR3 is TGTGCCAGTAGTATAGAACCCAGGGGAAGCACTGAA.

There are a few counts of this clone. The read finishes 3 residues shy of the CDR3 end, and the germline J gene is used to complete it. The V and J genes are TRBV7-9 and TRBJ2-2, with D possibly being TRBD2 (7 bases). Germline CDR1 SEHNR, CDR2 FQNEAQ (reference sequence). CDR3 length: 12 residues. CDR3 DNA, as far as it was read: TGTGCCAGCAGTAGGGGGGGGGAACCG. It translates to CASSRGGEP. The full CDR3 is CASSRGGEPLFF.